The rows below give T cell receptor beta chains drawn from one sample of a study of T cell responses to AZD1222 COVID-19 vaccine. Some clones are missing from TCRdb's copy, which holds only in-frame ones; the method was immunoSEQ multiplex PCR. The sample contains about 110,000 clones, about 85% of which appear only once. The specimen comprised peripheral blood, sampled on day 0 of AZD1222 vaccination. The receptors derive from an adult in good health. Each CDR3 is given with its conserved first and last residue. A D gene is named only where the DNA matches it firmly. Rows may omit the clone size; those that give it use once, few, many or a size class.

D	V	size	J	CDR3	DNA
.	TRBV7-8	few	TRBJ1-6	CASRAGLYNSPLHF	TGTGCCAGCAGGGCGGGCCTCTATAATTCACCCCTCCACTTT
TRBD1	TRBV5-1	once	TRBJ2-5	CASSLGQGFGETQYF	TGCGCCAGCAGCTTGGGACAGGGGTTTGGGGAGACCCAGTACTTC
.	TRBV7-2	.	TRBJ2-3	CASSLQGTRTDTQYF	TGTGCCAGCAGCCTTCAGGGTACCCGCACAGATACGCAGTATTTT
TRBD1	TRBV11-3	.	TRBJ2-6	CASSLARGLGANVLTF	TGTGCCAGCAGCTTAGCCAGGGGGTTGGGGGCCAACGTCCTGACTTTC
TRBD1	TRBV3-1/TRBV3-2	.	TRBJ2-5	CASSLWQGAQETQYF	TGTGCCAGCAGCCTATGGCAGGGGGCCCAAGAGACCCAGTACTTC
.	TRBV7-9	.	TRBJ1-3	CASSLLGGNTIYF	TGTGCCAGCAGCTTACTCGGTGGAAACACCATATATTTT
.	TRBV7-9	.	TRBJ1-5	CASSLGGAGNQPQHF	TGTGCCAGCAGCCTGGGGGGGGCTGGCAATCAGCCCCAGCATTTT
.	TRBV11-2	.	TRBJ1-6	CASSATPSDSPLHF	TGTGCCAGCAGCGCGACCCCTAGTGATTCACCCCTCCACTTT
.	TRBV28	few	TRBJ1-5	CAVVGAYSNQPQHF	TGTGCCGTTGTCGGGGCCTATAGCAATCAGCCCCAGCATTTT
.	TRBV29-1	.	TRBJ2-2	CSVEAGARDGELFF	TGCAGCGTTGAAGCGGGGGCTCGCGACGGGGAGCTGTTTTTT
TRBD2	TRBV5-4	.	TRBJ2-7	CASRGGTASSYEQYF	TGTGCCAGCAGGGGGGGGACTGCGAGCTCCTACGAGCAGTACTTC
.	TRBV20-1	.	TRBJ1-2	CSASRRNYGYTF	TGCAGTGCTAGTAGGCGAAACTATGGCTACACCTTC
.	TRBV4-3	.	TRBJ1-1	CASSQDLGGSTEAFF	TGCGCCAGCAGCCAAGATCTGGGGGGGAGCACTGAAGCTTTCTTT
.	TRBV4-2	.	TRBJ1-2	CASSQDGGLTYGYTF	TGTGCCAGCAGCCAAGACGGGGGGCTTACCTATGGCTACACCTTC
.	TRBV10-3	few	TRBJ2-7	CAISELAGEQYF	TGTGCCATCAGTGAGTTGGCCGGCGAGCAGTACTTC
.	TRBV20-1	.	TRBJ2-7	CSASIPPREQYF	TGCAGTGCTAGTATCCCCCCTCGCGAGCAGTACTTC
TRBD1	TRBV6-2/TRBV6-3	.	TRBJ1-2	CASSGGGHGYTF	TGTGCCAGCAGTGGAGGGGGCCATGGCTACACCTTC
.	TRBV5-1	.	TRBJ1-1	CASSLEGVEAFF	TGCGCCAGCAGCTTGGAGGGTGTTGAAGCTTTCTTT